This TCR beta chain appears in the sequencing data of a study of cytomegalovirus exposure and HLA in healthy donors. Measured with immunoSEQ multiplex PCR; TCRdb has only the in-frame clones, and not every one. The sample holds 190,000 or so clones, approximately 80% seen once. General observations from the study: The classifier reportedly diagnosed cytomegalovirus status with high specificity and sensitivity. A subsequent analysis found that TCR clusters from the first cohort also tended to co-occur in the roughly 120 validation repertoires, with less than 95% of cluster scores above 0.

About this clone itself: Its antigen is still unknown.

The CDR3 totals 14 residues. Germline CDR1 SGHVS, CDR2 FQNEAQ. V dropped 5 bases and J dropped 8 bases, with 15 bases sitting between them. The sample consisted of PBMCs. This chain links TRBV7-8 with TRBJ1-4; D perhaps matches TRBD1 (6 bases). This receptor was identified in a woman aged 25 to 45 in good health and CMV-seropositive. This chain's CDR3 is CASSIGGGWEKLFF. The CDR3 DNA sequence: TGTGCCAGCAGCATAGGGGGGGGTTGGGAAAAACTGTTTTTT.